The clone carrying this TCR beta chain was seen more than once but under ten times. These data come from a study of circulating and synovial CD4+ cells in juvenile arthritis. Using immunoSEQ multiplex PCR, the repertoire was profiled, and TCRdb retains in-frame clones only, with some absent. Of about 30,000 clones detected, 93% appear once; the ten largest clones hold 2.9%. Sequencing was carried out using CD4+ T cells from blood. The TCR originated in a human donor with juvenile idiopathic arthritis.

The CDR3 loop is CASSLSGQGIVYF. The CDR3 region has the DNA TGTGCCAGCAGTTTGTCGGGACAGGGTATAGTGTACTTC. The chain joins TRBV6-5 to TRBJ2-5; 9 positions agree with TRBD1. V shed 4 bases and J 13 bases; nucleotides not matched to a gene: 10. The V gene's germline CDR1 is MNHEY and CDR2 SVGAGI. The CDR3 runs to 13 residues.